This T cell receptor beta chain was captured in a study of T cells after somatic rescue of genetic block. Germline CDR1 SGHNT, CDR2 YYREEE (reference sequence). V was clipped by 2 bases and J by 6 bases; unmatched bases: 0. This CDR3 is 13 amino acids long. TCRdb's copy holds only in-frame clones and misses some; the assay was immunoSEQ multiplex PCR. The repertoire holds 70,000 to 85,000 clones, more than 75% seen once, with 2.5% to 3% in the top ten. The chain carries TRBV5-4 and TRBJ2-2; 8 positions match TRBD2. The clonotype was recovered from a man aged 25 to 40. What was sequenced was peripheral blood mononuclear cells (PBMCs). The CDR3 region has the DNA TGTGCCAGCAGCTTCGGGGGGGCCGGGGAGCTGTTTTTT. Its protein is CASSFGGAGELFF.